A single sample gave rise to the 13 T cell receptor beta chains below, sequenced in a study of tumor-infiltrating lymphocytes in primary liver carcinoma. Total RNA amounting to roughly 0.5 ug was the source from which TCR beta cDNA was made with a constant-region primer. Modified slightly, ARM-PCR produced TCR beta libraries over three nested multiplex PCR rounds. The two initial PCR rounds, roughly 10 cycles each, used TRBV1-TRBV30 forward and C-beta reverse primers. Each CDR3 protein is one row after TCRdb ran MiXCR on the multiplex PCR reads. The table records roughly 180,000 distinct CDR3 sequences, about 60% of them present only once. They got blood RNA out of unsorted whole blood and also pulled out germline DNA. Sequences were obtained from peripheral blood. Receptor source: a man between 35 and 55 years old with primary liver carcinoma and hepatitis B virus infection.

A word on this clonotype: The junction does not match germline at one end; this may be a read error. The chain couples TRBV12-5 to TRBJ2-1; tentatively, D is TRBD2 (5 bases). Per the germline V gene, CDR1 is LGHNT and CDR2 is FRNRAP. The CDR3 consists of 12 residues. Written as DNA, the CDR3 is TGTACTAGTGGTGCACTGACGGATGAGCAGTTCTTC. Its protein product is CTSGALTDEQFF. The full variable domain, with the rest looked up from reference TRBV12-5 and TRBJ2-1, is DARVTQTPRHKVTEMGQEVTMRCQPILGHNTVFWYRQTMMQGLELLAYFRNRAPLDDSGMPKDRFSAEMPDATLATLKIQPSEPRDSAVYFCTSGALTDEQFFGPGTRLTVL.

About this clonotype itself: Germline is not matched at one junction end, which may reflect a read error. The gene calls are TRBV6-6 and TRBJ2-3; 9 bases fit TRBD2. In germline, CDR1 is MNHNY, CDR2 SVGAGI (reference sequence). This CDR3 region has 15 residues. CDR3 in amino acids: CASTLSGRSTDMQYF. DNA for the CDR3: TGTGCCAGCACCCTGAGCGGGAGGAGCACAGATATGCAGTATTTT.

This clonotype has just one count. The limits of the CDR3 on the DNA are not certain, so only TCRdb's listed CDR3 is given. J is TRBJ2-1 and V is TRBV7-8; TRBD1, the D gene given by the table, was not confirmed from the DNA. Germline V CDR1 and CDR2: SGHVS, FQNEAQ. The CDR3 is 15 residues long, counting both termini. This CDR3 reads CVSSSSGTGANEQFF.

As concerns this clonotype: One end of the junction fails to match germline, which may point to a read error. The chain joins TRBV29-1 to TRBJ2-6; D is perhaps TRBD1 (5 bases). The CDR3 runs 17 residues. Germline values: CDR1 SQVTM, CDR2 ANQGSEA. The CDR3 nucleotides read TGCAGCGTTGAAGATTGGGGCAGGGTCACTGGGACCAACGTCCTGACTTTC. It codes for CSVEDWGRVTGTNVLTF.

V gene TRBV5-5 combines with J gene TRBJ2-5, with 7 bases fitting TRBD2. This CDR3 region has 15 residues. J gave up 5 bases and V 2 bases, and 9 bases lay outside the gene matches. Germline-derived CDR1 and CDR2 are SGHKS and YYEKEE (reference sequence). CDR3 coding DNA: TGTGCCAGCAGCTTATCCCGACTAGCTGGCGAGACCCAGTACTTC. Translating gives CASSLSRLAGETQYF.

The genes are TRBV11-2 and TRBJ2-7, with unresolved D. Trimming cost V 10 bases and J 1 base, with 17 bases left between them. This CDR3 has 14 residues. Germline V gene sequence: CDR1 SGHAT, CDR2 FQNNGV. The CDR3 coding sequence is TGTGCCACCGGCTTAATAGTCACGTCCTACGAGCAGTACTTC. Protein sequence: CATGLIVTSYEQYF. Full variable domain (rest looked up from reference TRBV11-2 and TRBJ2-7): EAGVAQSPRYKIIEKRQSVAFWCNPISGHATLYWYQQILGQGPKLLIQFQNNGVVDDSQLPKDRFSAERLKGVDSTLKIQPAKLEDSAVYLCATGLIVTSYEQYFGPGTRLTVT.

This rearrangement joins TRBV28 to TRBJ2-7; D is undetermined. Trimming cost V 6 bases and J 4 bases, with 22 bases left between them. This CDR3 contains 16 residues. The germline CDR1 and CDR2 sequences are MDHEN and SYDVKM. In DNA form, the CDR3 reads TGTGCCAGCAGCCGCCCCCATACAGCCACTCCTTACGAGCAGTACTTC. This translates into CASSRPHTATPYEQYF. The complete variable domain, with remaining parts taken from reference TRBV28 and TRBJ2-7, reads DVKVTQSSRYLVKRTGEKVFLECVQDMDHENMFWYRQDPGLGLRLIYFSYDVKMKEKGDIPEGYSVSREKKERFSLILESASTNQTSMYLCASSRPHTATPYEQYFGPGTRLTVT.

With regard to this clonotype: This may stem from a read error, because a much larger clone lies one nucleotide away. The chain joins TRBV29-1 to TRBJ1-1; D unresolved. The CDR3 runs 12 residues. CDR1 is SQVTM, CDR2 ANQGSEA, per germline. Trimming cost V 4 bases and J 5 bases, with 11 bases left between them. The CDR3 region is CSVASQETEAFF. The DNA for the CDR3 is TGCAGCGTTGCCAGTCAGGAGACTGAAGCTTTCTTT.

A few counts support this clonotype. The CDR3 DNA sequence: TGTGCCAGCAGCCAGGGGCTGGGACAGGTCCCCGTCGAGCAGTACTTC. It is translated as CASSQGLGQVPVEQYF. This chain connects TRBV11-3 to TRBJ2-7, with 8 nucleotides matching TRBD1. Losses at the gene ends were 5 bases for V and 6 bases for J; bases not matched to a gene: 15. The germline gives CDR1 SGHNT, CDR2 YENEEA. The CDR3 sequence is 16 residues long.

The V call is TRBV4-1, the J call TRBJ2-3, with TRBD1 matching over 10 bases. V was pared by 0 bases and J by 0 bases, with 9 bases of the junction left unmatched. CDR3 size: 19 residues. Germline V CDR1 and CDR2: MGHRA, YSYEKL. In DNA, the CDR3 is TGCGCCAGCAGCCAAGATCCGGGACAGGGGAGGATTAGCACAGATACGCAGTATTTT. Amino acids: CASSQDPGQGRISTDTQYF.

V and J are TRBV11-3 and TRBJ2-1; no definite D call. The V and J ends lost 5 bases and 9 bases respectively, with 17 bases between them. Germline V CDR1 and CDR2: SGHNT, YENEEA. This CDR3 comprises 14 residues. The CDR3 region has the DNA TGTGCCAGCAGCCCCGGAACTGGTGGTCGTGAGCAGTTCTTC. Its protein product is CASSPGTGGREQFF.

The V call is TRBV29-1, the J call TRBJ2-3; D may be TRBD1 (5 bases). The germline CDR1 and CDR2 sequences are SQVTM and ANQGSEA. V was pared by 6 bases and J by 7 bases, with 17 bases between. The CDR3 runs to 13 residues. The CDR3 DNA sequence: TGCAGCGTACTTGGGGCCCGCCCAAATACGCAGTATTTT. Translation: CSVLGARPNTQYF.

As concerns this clonotype: Sequence at one end of the junction differs from germline and may be a read error. V and J are TRBV12-3 or TRBV12-4 and TRBJ2-3, with D possibly being TRBD2 (5 bases). The CDR3 consists of 16 residues. This CDR3 reads CGSSLARAGSTDTQYF. The CDR3 coding sequence is TGTGGCAGCAGTTTAGCGCGAGCAGGTAGCACAGATACGCAGTATTTT.